These 30 T cell receptor beta chains were all obtained from the same sample, sequenced in a study of blood T cell repertoires in COVID-19. Assay: immunoSEQ multiplex PCR; the TCRdb copy retains only in-frame clones and omits some. The data show 100,000 to 150,000 clones, approximately 85% seen once. The sample consisted of peripheral blood. The receptors come from a man at least 80 years old with active or convalescent COVID-19.

The genes are TRBV10-3 and TRBJ2-1; D unresolved. V was clipped by 4 bases and J by 9 bases, with 10 bases between them. This CDR3 is 12 amino acids long. CDR1 and CDR2 (germline): ENHRY, SYGVKD. CDR3 loop: CAISVLTGEQFF. As DNA, the CDR3 is TGTGCCATCAGTGTACTAACGGGTGAGCAGTTCTTC.

This chain uses TRBV9 with TRBJ2-6; a weak D match, TRBD1 (5 bases). This CDR3 region has 16 residues. Germline values: CDR1 SGDLS, CDR2 YYNGEE. V lost 2 bases and J 3 bases, leaving 12 bases between the germline ends. The CDR3 sequence: CASSVHQGFGANVLTF. For the CDR3, the DNA is TGTGCCAGCAGCGTCCACCAGGGCTTTGGGGCCAACGTCCTGACTTTC.

The J gene is TRBJ2-6, the V gene TRBV19, with TRBD2 identical over 7 bases. V dropped 5 bases and J dropped 2; count of bases not matched to a gene: 3. There are 15 residues in the CDR3. Germline V lookup: CDR1 LNHDA, CDR2 SQIVND (reference sequence). Written as DNA, the CDR3 is TGTGCCAGTAGTCTCCGGGGGGCTGGGGCCAACGTCCTGACTTTC. Amino acid sequence: CASSLRGAGANVLTF.

The chain couples TRBV7-8 to TRBJ2-7; 10 bases line up with TRBD1. The CDR3 extends over 15 amino acids. V was pared by 0 bases and J by 5 bases, with 4 bases of the junction left unmatched. CDR1 is SGHVS and CDR2 is FQNEAQ in the germline V gene. The CDR3 region has the DNA TGTGCCAGCAGCTTAGCGGGACAGGGGTCCCACGAGCAGTACTTC. As protein: CASSLAGQGSHEQYF.

This rearrangement joins TRBV30 to TRBJ2-5; 10 bases match TRBD1. Per the germline V gene, CDR1 is GTSNPN and CDR2 is SVGIG (reference sequence). With 1 base clipped from V and 5 bases from J, the junction kept 7 bases outside the gene matches. CDR3 length: 15 residues. CDR3 amino acids: CAWSEGQGRGETQYF. The CDR3 region has the DNA TGTGCCTGGAGTGAGGGACAGGGGAGGGGGGAGACCCAGTACTTC. The entire variable domain, with the rest obtained from reference TRBV30 and TRBJ2-5, is as follows: SQTIHQWPATLVQPVGSPLSLECTVEGTSNPNLYWYRQAAGRGLQLLFYSVGIGQISSEVPQNLSASRPQDRQFILSSKKLLLSDSGFYLCAWSEGQGRGETQYFGPGTRLLVL.

To note about this clone: One junction end disagrees with the germline gene, perhaps due to a read error. This chain links TRBV18 with TRBJ2-2; D is ambiguous. The CDR3 covers 12 residues. Germline CDR1 and CDR2: KGHSH and LQKENI. The CDR3 here is CASAPSSGELFF. Written as DNA, the CDR3 is TGTGCCAGCGCACCATCTAGCGGGGAGCTGTTTTTT.

J is TRBJ2-5 and V is TRBV7-2, with D possibly TRBD2 on 5 matching bases. V was shortened by 2 bases and J by 5 bases, with 18 bases between the two germline ends. Germline V gives CDR1 SGHTA, CDR2 FQGNSA. CDR3 size: 16 residues. The CDR3 region has the DNA TGTGCCAGCAGCTTACAGGTTTCGGGGAATGGGGAGACCCAGTACTTC. This translates into CASSLQVSGNGETQYF.

V and J are TRBV9 and TRBJ1-3; 8 nucleotides line up with TRBD1. Trimming took 4 bases from V and 0 from J; bases not matched to a gene: 9. This CDR3 has 17 amino acids. Per germline, CDR1 SGDLS and CDR2 YYNGEE. DNA for the CDR3: TGTGCCAGCAGCTCTTACAGGGGGGGCAGCTCTGGAAACACCATATATTTT. Residues: CASSSYRGGSSGNTIYF.

V usage is TRBV9 and J usage is TRBJ2-3; TRBD2 might be the D (6 bases). Trimming took off 2 bases at V and 1 base at J, with 14 bases between the two ends. CDR3 length: 16 amino acids. Germline CDR1 reads SGDLS; CDR2 reads YYNGEE. The CDR3 DNA sequence: TGTGCCAGCAGCGTCCGGGAGACGACCCGCACAGATACGCAGTATTTT. Translated: CASSVRETTRTDTQYF. The complete variable domain, with remaining parts taken from reference TRBV9 and TRBJ2-3, reads DSGVTQTPKHLITATGQRVTLRCSPRSGDLSVYWYQQSLDQGLQFLIQYYNGEERAKGNILERFSAQQFPDLHSELNLSSLELGDSALYFCASSVRETTRTDTQYFGPGTRLTVL.

The V and J genes are TRBV7-9 and TRBJ2-7; TRBD1 agrees at 7 bases. CDR1 is SEHNR and CDR2 is FQNEAQ in the germline V gene (reference sequence). The CDR3 extends over 15 amino acids. J lost 2 bases, V lost 2 bases, and 6 bases had no gene match. In DNA, the CDR3 is TGTGCCAGCAGCTTAAACTCCGGGACAGCCTACGAGCAGTACTTC. This translates into CASSLNSGTAYEQYF.

The chain is built from TRBV5-8 and TRBJ2-5, with 7 bases matching TRBD2. Germline-derived CDR1 and CDR2 are SGHTS and YDEGEE. V lost 3 bases and J lost 5; bases outside the gene matches: 10. The CDR3 totals 15 residues. The CDR3 loop is CASSYGGERYETQYF. CDR3 sequence (DNA): TGTGCCAGCAGCTATGGGGGGGAGAGGTACGAGACCCAGTACTTC.

The chain links TRBV6-5 to TRBJ2-7; D perhaps matches TRBD1 (6 bases). CDR3 length: 15 residues. V lost 7 bases and J 6 bases, leaving 22 bases between the germline ends. CDR1 and CDR2 (germline): MNHEY, SVGAGI. CDR3 sequence reads: CASNARTDLRGEQYF. As DNA, the CDR3 is TGTGCCAGCAACGCCCGGACAGACCTAAGGGGCGAGCAGTACTTC.

This clone showed up just once. The chain employs TRBV19 and TRBJ2-5; 16 positions agree with TRBD2. Trimming cost V 5 bases and J 4 bases; bases outside gene matches: 4. The CDR3 is 16 amino acids. CDR1 and CDR2 from the germline V gene are LNHDA and SQIVND (reference sequence). CDR3 nucleotide sequence: TGTGCCAGTAGTCCAGGGACTAGCGGGAGGGGAGAGACCCAGTACTTC. Protein product: CASSPGTSGRGETQYF. The full variable domain, rest sourced from reference TRBV19 and TRBJ2-5, is DGGITQSPKYLFRKEGQNVTLSCEQNLNHDAMYWYRQDPGQGLRLIYYSQIVNDFQKGDIAEGYSVSREKKESFPLTVTSAQKNPTAFYLCASSPGTSGRGETQYFGPGTRLLVL.

This chain joins TRBV28 and TRBJ2-7, with a weak D call TRBD2 (6 bases). CDR1 and CDR2 from the germline V gene are MDHEN and SYDVKM. The ends were cut back, 4 bases at V and 0 bases at J, with 16 bases in the middle. The CDR3 length is 16 residues. This CDR3 reads CASSSPRDSGSYEQYF. The CDR3 nucleotides read TGTGCCAGCAGTTCACCTCGGGACTCTGGCTCCTACGAGCAGTACTTC.

The chain has TRBV28 and TRBJ2-6, with TRBD1 identical over 7 bases. Germline values: CDR1 MDHEN, CDR2 SYDVKM. Unmatched junction bases numbered 6, after V lost 1 base and J lost 0 bases. The length of the CDR3 is 18 residues. The DNA for the CDR3 is TGTGCCAGCAGTTTATTTCTCAGGGGGAGCTCTGGGGCCAACGTCCTGACTTTC. Translating it yields CASSLFLRGSSGANVLTF.

The chain joins TRBV7-8 to TRBJ1-4, with TRBD1 as a possible D gene (5 bases). Germline V gives CDR1 SGHVS, CDR2 FQNEAQ. Deletions cut 2 bases from V and 0 bases from J, with 16 bases between. The length of the CDR3 is 18 residues. The CDR3 region is CASSLRPGRTATNEKLFF. As DNA, the CDR3 is TGTGCCAGCAGCTTACGGCCAGGGCGAACCGCAACTAATGAAAAACTGTTTTTT.

Here the CDR3 reads CATSETGDTGELFF. CDR3 nucleotide sequence: TGTGCCACCAGTGAGACAGGGGACACCGGGGAGCTGTTTTTT. J is TRBJ2-2 and V is TRBV24-1; 8 nucleotides line up with TRBD1. After removal of 4 bases from V and 3 bases from J, the junction contained 0 bases not matched to a gene. The CDR3 is made up of 14 amino acids. Germline V lookup: CDR1 KGHDR, CDR2 SFDVKD.

This clone showed up many times. The rearrangement links TRBV25-1 to TRBJ1-1; TRBD1 agrees at 7 bases. The CDR3 extends over 16 amino acids. V trimming: 1 base; J trimming: 2 bases; junction bases outside the gene matches: 7. In germline, CDR1 is MGHDK, CDR2 SYGVNS. CDR3 residues: CASSESINRGNTEAFF. DNA of the CDR3: TGTGCCAGCAGTGAATCTATCAACAGGGGTAACACTGAAGCTTTCTTT.

This clone was seen repeatedly, ten times or more. Within the sample, other DNA sequences also encode this same CDR3. J is TRBJ2-3 and V is TRBV6-1, with 10 bases identical to TRBD2. V trimming: 1 base; J trimming: 5 bases; junction bases outside the gene matches: 3. Germline lookup yields CDR1 MNHNS and CDR2 SASEGT. The CDR3 is 15 amino acids. CDR3 sequence: CASSEGSGGQDTQYF. CDR3 sequence (DNA): TGTGCCAGCAGTGAAGGTAGCGGGGGGCAAGATACGCAGTATTTT.

The J gene is TRBJ2-1, the V gene TRBV11-2; TRBD2 agrees at 10 bases. The V and J ends lost 3 bases and 3 bases, in that order; junction bases with no gene match: 5. The CDR3 has 16 residues. Germline CDR1 is SGHAT and CDR2 is FQNNGV. CDR3: CASSFMSGGVYNEQFF. DNA for the CDR3: TGTGCCAGCAGCTTTATGAGCGGGGGGGTCTACAATGAGCAGTTCTTC.

This clone was detected only once. The rearrangement uses TRBV20-1 and TRBJ2-1; D not resolved. CDR1 and CDR2 from the germline V gene are DFQATT and SNEGSKA (reference sequence). This CDR3 region has 11 residues. V lost 8 bases and J 5 bases, leaving 10 bases between the germline ends. CDR3 amino acids: CSPHPNNEQFF. CDR3 DNA sequence: TGCAGTCCACACCCCAACAATGAGCAGTTCTTC.

This clone appeared a single time. The V call is TRBV14, the J call TRBJ1-2; 7 bases fit TRBD1. Germline loops: CDR1 SGHDN, CDR2 FVKESK. CDR3 length: 14 amino acids. With 4 bases clipped from V and 8 bases from J, the junction kept 10 bases outside the gene matches. The DNA of the CDR3 is TGTGCCAGCAGCCGACAGGGTATTTTTGAGGGCTACACCTTC. Translation gives CASSRQGIFEGYTF.

V usage is TRBV7-9 and J usage is TRBJ2-7; 9 bases line up with TRBD1. The CDR3 has 17 amino acids. The V and J ends lost 1 base and 5 bases, in that order; junction bases with no gene match: 12. The V gene's germline CDR1 is SEHNR and CDR2 FQNEAQ (reference sequence). CDR3 region: CASSLVSRDRVVHEQYF. The CDR3 nucleotides are TGTGCCAGCAGCTTAGTTAGCAGGGACAGGGTTGTCCACGAGCAGTACTTC.

V gene TRBV18 combines with J gene TRBJ2-5; no firm D call. The CDR3 covers 11 residues. Trimming removed 3 bases at V and 5 bases at J, with 4 bases between. From germline, CDR1 is KGHSH and CDR2 LQKENI. Written as DNA, the CDR3 is TGTGCCAGCTCACCTCAGGAGACCCAGTACTTC. Translation gives CASSPQETQYF.

The rearrangement joins TRBV7-3 to TRBJ1-1; tentative D call: TRBD1 (5 bases). CDR3 length equals 15 residues. Trimming stripped 1 base from V and 2 bases from J, with 11 bases between. Germline assignment: CDR1 SGHTA and CDR2 FQGTGA. CDR3 sequence: CASSLMGGDNTEAFF. CDR3 nucleotide sequence: TGTGCCAGCAGCTTAATGGGGGGAGATAACACTGAAGCTTTCTTT.

The rearrangement uses TRBV6-5 and TRBJ1-4; 7 bases are shared with TRBD1. Trimming at V came to 1 base and at J to 7 bases, leaving 9 bases not matched to a gene. This CDR3 has 16 amino acids. The germline gives CDR1 MNHEY, CDR2 SVGAGI. The DNA for the CDR3 is TGTGCCAGCAGTTACTGGAGTAGGGGGCTCGGTGAAAAACTGTTTTTT. Its protein product is CASSYWSRGLGEKLFF.

CDR3 nucleotides: TGCGCCAGCGAATACAGGGATCCAACTAATGAAAAACTGTTTTTT. Its translation is CASEYRDPTNEKLFF. V and J are TRBV10-1 and TRBJ1-4; possible D gene TRBD1, 6 bases. Germline CDR1 and CDR2: WNHNN and SYGVQD (reference sequence). CDR3 length: 15 residues. The V end was cut by 8 bases, the J end by 0 bases, with 13 bases between.

The chain combines TRBV6-4 with TRBJ2-7, with TRBD2 matching over 9 bases. CDR1 is MRHNA and CDR2 is SNTAGT in the germline V gene. V dropped 0 bases and J dropped 5; count of bases not matched to a gene: 14. This CDR3 region has 18 residues. The CDR3 DNA follows: TGTGCCAGCAGTGACTCAGCAGGAGGGAGGACTAGCGAGCACGAGCAGTACTTC. This translates into CASSDSAGGRTSEHEQYF.

This chain uses TRBV5-4 with TRBJ2-7; TRBD2 matches at 10 bases. The V segment lost 4 bases and the J segment 3 bases; nucleotides outside the gene matches: 7. CDR3 size: 15 residues. Germline V gene data show CDR1 as SGHNT and CDR2 as YYREEE (reference sequence). The CDR3 region is CASSLGLAAGYEQYF. In DNA, the CDR3 is TGTGCCAGCAGCCTTGGACTAGCGGCTGGCTACGAGCAGTACTTC.

The chain carries TRBV9 and TRBJ1-3; D gene unclear. The germline V gene has CDR1 SGDLS and CDR2 YYNGEE. The V gene lost 6 bases and the J gene lost 2 bases, with 12 bases spanning the gap. CDR3 length: 14 amino acids. The CDR3 nucleotides read TGTGCCAGCACGTCGGGTATCGCTGGAAACACCATATATTTT. Its translation: CASTSGIAGNTIYF.